The rows below give T cell receptor beta chains drawn from one sample of a study of blood T cells in healthy people across ages. In TCRdb, the 5' RACE reads were re-called with MiXCR into one record per CDR3 protein. The table has some 900,000 distinct CDR3 sequences, about 48% seen once; the top ten hold 13%. Sequenced input: blood. The receptors were gathered from a man under 40 in good health. The CDR3 runs from the conserved cysteine through the conserved F or W. The order of the fields is V gene, clone size, J gene, D gene, CDR3 length, CDR3 DNA, CDR3 protein. D genes are given only for firm matches. Clone size is shown for a subset of rows, as once, few, many or a class of expanded clone.

v_gene: TRBV7-9
abundance: .
j_gene: TRBJ1-2
d_gene: .
len: 14
CDR3nt: TGTGCCAGCAGCGCCCCGGGGGGATCAAGCGGCTACACCTTC
CDR3aa: CASSAPGGSSGYTF

v_gene: TRBV28
abundance: once
j_gene: TRBJ1-1
d_gene: .
len: 13
CDR3nt: TGTGCCAGCAGTTACCGGGCGCGCACTGAAGCTTTCTTT
CDR3aa: CASSYRARTEAFF

v_gene: TRBV5-1
abundance: .
j_gene: TRBJ2-3
d_gene: .
len: 15
CDR3nt: TGCGCCAGCAGCTTGTATGCAACGAGCACAGATACGCAGTATTTT
CDR3aa: CASSLYATSTDTQYF

v_gene: TRBV6-1
abundance: .
j_gene: TRBJ2-1
d_gene: TRBD1
len: 14
CDR3nt: TGTGCCAGCAGTTCTTCACAGGGGTACGATGAGCAGTTCTTC
CDR3aa: CASSSSQGYDEQFF

v_gene: TRBV7-7
abundance: .
j_gene: TRBJ2-1
d_gene: TRBD2
len: 16
CDR3nt: TGTGCTAGCAGCGAACTAGCGGGGGGAATCTACAATGAGCAGTTCTTC
CDR3aa: CASSELAGGIYNEQFF

v_gene: TRBV24-1
abundance: .
j_gene: TRBJ2-3
d_gene: .
len: 16
CDR3nt: TGTGCCACCAGTGATTTTGCCGCTCCTAGCACAGATGCGCAGTATTTT
CDR3aa: CATSDFAAPSTDAQYF

v_gene: TRBV3-1
abundance: .
j_gene: TRBJ1-6
d_gene: .
len: 15
CDR3nt: TGTGCCAGCAGCCAAGTCGGCAGCTATAATTCACCCCTCCACTTT
CDR3aa: CASSQVGSYNSPLHF

v_gene: TRBV7-2
abundance: few
j_gene: TRBJ2-2
d_gene: .
len: 13
CDR3nt: TGTGCCAGCAGCTTACACGGGTCCGGGGAGCTGTTTTTT
CDR3aa: CASSLHGSGELFF

v_gene: TRBV20-1
abundance: few
j_gene: TRBJ2-1
d_gene: .
len: 16
CDR3nt: TGCAGTGCACCGGCACGACAGGCGAGCTCCTACAATGAGCAGTTCTTC
CDR3aa: CSAPARQASSYNEQFF

v_gene: TRBV20-1
abundance: .
j_gene: TRBJ2-4
d_gene: TRBD1
len: 18
CDR3nt: TGCAGTGCAGACGACCCGAACAGGGGGTATAGCGTCAAAAACATTCAGTACTTC
CDR3aa: CSADDPNRGYSVKNIQYF

v_gene: TRBV7-2
abundance: few
j_gene: TRBJ2-5
d_gene: .
len: 12
CDR3nt: TGTGCCAGCAGCTCGACTAGGAGGGAGCAGTACTTC
CDR3aa: CASSSTRREQYF

v_gene: TRBV7-9
abundance: .
j_gene: TRBJ1-2
d_gene: .
len: 15
CDR3nt: TGTGCCAGCAGCTTAGTTGACGGGGGGCCTTGGGGCTACACCTTC
CDR3aa: CASSLVDGGPWGYTF

v_gene: TRBV20-1
abundance: .
j_gene: TRBJ2-1
d_gene: TRBD2
len: 14
CDR3nt: TGCAGTGCTAGTGGGGGGGGGTCCTACAATGAGCAGTTCTTC
CDR3aa: CSASGGGSYNEQFF

v_gene: TRBV28
abundance: few
j_gene: TRBJ1-5
d_gene: .
len: 14
CDR3nt: TGTGCCAGCAACAATCGGGGACGGGGACAGCCCCAGCATTTT
CDR3aa: CASNNRGRGQPQHF

v_gene: TRBV7-9
abundance: .
j_gene: TRBJ1-6
d_gene: .
len: 13
CDR3nt: TGTGCCAGCAGCTTGGGCTATAATTCACCCCTCCACTTT
CDR3aa: CASSLGYNSPLHF

v_gene: TRBV6-2/TRBV6-3
abundance: .
j_gene: TRBJ1-5
d_gene: TRBD1
len: 17
CDR3nt: TGTGCCAGCAGTTACTCGGCAGGGGGCCTTAGCAATCAGCCCCAGCATTTT
CDR3aa: CASSYSAGGLSNQPQHF

v_gene: TRBV3-1
abundance: many
j_gene: TRBJ2-7
d_gene: .
len: 12
CDR3nt: TGTGCCAGCAGCCTCCGGGACTACGAGCAGTACTTC
CDR3aa: CASSLRDYEQYF

v_gene: TRBV24-1
abundance: few
j_gene: TRBJ2-1
d_gene: .
len: 13
CDR3nt: TGTGCCACCAGTGACCCTCGTATGGATGAGCAGTTCTTC
CDR3aa: CATSDPRMDEQFF

v_gene: TRBV6-1
abundance: .
j_gene: TRBJ2-1
d_gene: TRBD2
len: 15
CDR3nt: TGTGCCAGCAGTGAAATGGCGGGAGGGCGGCATGAGCAGTTCTTC
CDR3aa: CASSEMAGGRHEQFF

v_gene: TRBV11-3
abundance: .
j_gene: TRBJ1-2
d_gene: .
len: 13
CDR3nt: TGTGCCAGCGTTAAGGACGGAACCTATGGCTACACCTTC
CDR3aa: CASVKDGTYGYTF

v_gene: TRBV15
abundance: .
j_gene: TRBJ2-1
d_gene: .
len: 15
CDR3nt: TGTGCCACCAGCGGAGGAGCGAGCTCCTACAATGAGCAGTTCTTC
CDR3aa: CATSGGASSYNEQFF

v_gene: TRBV2
abundance: .
j_gene: TRBJ2-1
d_gene: .
len: 12
CDR3nt: TGTGCCGGTAGCGCTGGGAACAATGAGCAGTTCTTC
CDR3aa: CAGSAGNNEQFF

v_gene: TRBV4-1
abundance: few
j_gene: TRBJ2-7
d_gene: TRBD1
len: 15
CDR3nt: TGCGCCAGCAGCCAAGAGTACAGGGGGACCTACGAGCAGTACTTC
CDR3aa: CASSQEYRGTYEQYF

v_gene: TRBV4-1
abundance: .
j_gene: TRBJ1-5
d_gene: .
len: 14
CDR3nt: TGCGCCAGCAGCCAAGTTTCGGACAATCAGCCCCAGCATTTT
CDR3aa: CASSQVSDNQPQHF

v_gene: TRBV12-3/TRBV12-4
abundance: .
j_gene: TRBJ1-4
d_gene: .
len: 17
CDR3nt: TGTGCCAGCAGTGCACCCGAGGGGGGACTTAGAGGAGAAAAACTGTTTTTT
CDR3aa: CASSAPEGGLRGEKLFF

v_gene: TRBV20-1
abundance: .
j_gene: TRBJ2-1
d_gene: TRBD2
len: 12
CDR3nt: TGCAGTCCGGAAGCGGGGGGTGCTGAGCAGTTCTTC
CDR3aa: CSPEAGGAEQFF

v_gene: TRBV24-1
abundance: few
j_gene: TRBJ2-7
d_gene: .
len: 13
CDR3nt: TGTGCCACCAGTGATCCGGGATCTTACGAGCAGTACTTC
CDR3aa: CATSDPGSYEQYF

v_gene: TRBV4-2
abundance: .
j_gene: TRBJ2-1
d_gene: .
len: 13
CDR3nt: TGTGCCAGCAGCCAAGATGTGGGACATGAGCAGTTCTTC
CDR3aa: CASSQDVGHEQFF

v_gene: TRBV4-1
abundance: once
j_gene: TRBJ2-5
d_gene: .
len: 13
CDR3nt: TGCGCCAGCAGCCGACTAGAGTTAGAGACCCAGTACTTC
CDR3aa: CASSRLELETQYF

v_gene: TRBV29-1
abundance: few
j_gene: TRBJ2-1
d_gene: .
len: 17
CDR3nt: TGCAGCGTTGAAGATCTCGCGGGGTGGTCCGAAGCCAATGAGCAGTTCTTC
CDR3aa: CSVEDLAGWSEANEQFF

v_gene: TRBV20-1
abundance: .
j_gene: TRBJ2-7
d_gene: .
len: 13
CDR3nt: TGCAGTGCTAGAGGCGTCCTCTCCTACGAGCAGTACTTC
CDR3aa: CSARGVLSYEQYF

v_gene: TRBV4-1
abundance: .
j_gene: TRBJ2-7
d_gene: TRBD2
len: 15
CDR3nt: TGCGCCAGCAGCCTAGGGAGGGCAAGATCCTACGAGCAGTACTTC
CDR3aa: CASSLGRARSYEQYF

v_gene: TRBV3-1
abundance: .
j_gene: TRBJ2-4
d_gene: .
len: 14
CDR3nt: TGTGCCAGCAGCCAAGTAGCCCCCAAAAACATTCAGTACTTC
CDR3aa: CASSQVAPKNIQYF

v_gene: TRBV7-2
abundance: few
j_gene: TRBJ2-5
d_gene: .
len: 14
CDR3nt: TGTGCCAGCAGTCGAACAGGGATTCAAGAGACCCAGTACTTC
CDR3aa: CASSRTGIQETQYF

v_gene: TRBV29-1
abundance: many
j_gene: TRBJ2-1
d_gene: TRBD2
len: 14
CDR3nt: TGCAGCGTCTCAGTAGGGCTAGCGGGGGATGAGCAGTTCTTC
CDR3aa: CSVSVGLAGDEQFF

v_gene: TRBV20-1
abundance: .
j_gene: TRBJ1-1
d_gene: .
len: 13
CDR3nt: TGCAGTGCTAACAGGGTAGAGGGCACTGAAGCTTTCTTT
CDR3aa: CSANRVEGTEAFF

v_gene: TRBV20-1
abundance: .
j_gene: TRBJ2-1
d_gene: .
len: 10
CDR3nt: TGCAGTTACGGCGTCAATAAGCAGTTCTTC
CDR3aa: CSYGVNKQFF

v_gene: TRBV28
abundance: .
j_gene: TRBJ1-2
d_gene: .
len: 11
CDR3nt: TGTGCCAGCAGTGACCTGGGAGGCTACACCTTC
CDR3aa: CASSDLGGYTF

v_gene: TRBV29-1
abundance: few
j_gene: TRBJ2-7
d_gene: .
len: 13
CDR3nt: TGCAGCGTTGAGGGGGACCTGCGAAACGAGCAGTACTTC
CDR3aa: CSVEGDLRNEQYF

v_gene: TRBV4-3
abundance: .
j_gene: TRBJ1-5
d_gene: .
len: 16
CDR3nt: TGCGCCAGCAGCCAAGAGAGGCAGGACGGCAATCAGCCCCAGCATTTT
CDR3aa: CASSQERQDGNQPQHF

v_gene: TRBV6-1
abundance: few
j_gene: TRBJ2-6
d_gene: TRBD1
len: 16
CDR3nt: TGTGCCAGCAGTGTGCAGGGGGTGGTTAGGGCCAACGTCCTGACTTTC
CDR3aa: CASSVQGVVRANVLTF

v_gene: TRBV27
abundance: .
j_gene: TRBJ2-7
d_gene: TRBD2
len: 15
CDR3nt: TGTGTCAGCAGTTTCGAGGGGACTAGGACCTACGAGCAGTACTTC
CDR3aa: CVSSFEGTRTYEQYF

v_gene: TRBV28
abundance: .
j_gene: TRBJ1-1
d_gene: .
len: 16
CDR3nt: TGTGCCAGCACCCACGGGATTTTGGGGGGCCAAACTGAAGCTTTCTTT
CDR3aa: CASTHGILGGQTEAFF

v_gene: TRBV7-2
abundance: .
j_gene: TRBJ2-1
d_gene: TRBD1
len: 14
CDR3nt: TGTGCCAGCAGCCCGGGACAGTGGGGTAATGAGCAGTTCTTC
CDR3aa: CASSPGQWGNEQFF

v_gene: TRBV12-3/TRBV12-4
abundance: .
j_gene: TRBJ2-2
d_gene: TRBD1
len: 17
CDR3nt: TGTGCCAGCAGTTTATCGGAACAGGGGCTGGGGACCGGGGAGCTGTTTTTT
CDR3aa: CASSLSEQGLGTGELFF

v_gene: TRBV28
abundance: .
j_gene: TRBJ2-2
d_gene: .
len: 14
CDR3nt: TGTGCCAGCAGTTTTGGATCGGGCACCGGGGAGCTGTTTTTT
CDR3aa: CASSFGSGTGELFF

v_gene: TRBV7-3
abundance: .
j_gene: TRBJ2-3
d_gene: .
len: 16
CDR3nt: TGTGCCAGCAGCCCGGACGGCTATCTTCGTCCAGATACGCAGTATTTT
CDR3aa: CASSPDGYLRPDTQYF

v_gene: TRBV5-1
abundance: few
j_gene: TRBJ2-4
d_gene: TRBD1
len: 14
CDR3nt: TGCGCCAGCAGCTCCGGGACAGGGGCGAACATTCAGTACTTC
CDR3aa: CASSSGTGANIQYF

v_gene: TRBV4-3
abundance: .
j_gene: TRBJ2-3
d_gene: .
len: 13
CDR3nt: TGCGCCAACAGCCAAGATCAGGGGGATACGCAGTATTTT
CDR3aa: CANSQDQGDTQYF

v_gene: TRBV6-5
abundance: few
j_gene: TRBJ1-6
d_gene: TRBD1
len: 14
CDR3nt: TGTGCCAGCACCCTAGGCAGGGGGGTTTCACCCCTCCACTTT
CDR3aa: CASTLGRGVSPLHF

v_gene: TRBV4-3
abundance: few
j_gene: TRBJ2-1
d_gene: .
len: 14
CDR3nt: TGCGCCAGCAGCCATGAGGTCTCCTACAATGAGCAGTTCTTC
CDR3aa: CASSHEVSYNEQFF

v_gene: TRBV7-3
abundance: few
j_gene: TRBJ2-3
d_gene: .
len: 15
CDR3nt: TGTGCCAGCAGCCTGGACAGACAGCGCACAGATACGCAGTATTTT
CDR3aa: CASSLDRQRTDTQYF

v_gene: TRBV7-2
abundance: once
j_gene: TRBJ1-1
d_gene: .
len: 13
CDR3nt: TGTGCCAGCAGCAAGAGACTACGCACTGAAGCTTTCTTT
CDR3aa: CASSKRLRTEAFF

v_gene: TRBV6-1
abundance: .
j_gene: TRBJ2-3
d_gene: TRBD1
len: 17
CDR3nt: TGTGCCAGCCACCAAAAAACCGGGACAGGGGCGTCTGATACGCAGTATTTT
CDR3aa: CASHQKTGTGASDTQYF